A selection of T cell receptor beta chains follows, all from one sample in a study of T cell responses to AZD1222 COVID-19 vaccine. The data were produced by immunoSEQ multiplex PCR, yet TCRdb's version contains in-frame clones alone and is incomplete. The table lists some 90,000 clones, around nine tenths of them singletons. The source material was peripheral blood, sampled on day 0 of AZD1222 vaccination. These receptors originate from an adult in good health. Both conserved end residues are part of each CDR3. Each record gives: D gene, clone size, CDR3 length, V gene, J gene, CDR3 protein, CDR3 DNA. A D gene is named only where the DNA matches it firmly. Clone size is stated in some rows and not others, as once, few, many or a class when expanded.

D gene: NA
clone size: NA
CDR3 length: 15
V gene: TRBV4-1
J gene: TRBJ2-7
CDR3 protein: CASSQVVGAYYEQYF
CDR3 DNA: TGCGCCAGCAGCCAAGTCGTCGGGGCGTACTACGAGCAGTACTTC

D gene: TRBD1
clone size: NA
CDR3 length: 14
V gene: TRBV5-1
J gene: TRBJ1-4
CDR3 protein: CASSRQGAGEKLFF
CDR3 DNA: TGCGCCAGCAGCCGGCAGGGGGCTGGAGAAAAACTGTTTTTT

D gene: NA
clone size: NA
CDR3 length: 11
V gene: TRBV29-1
J gene: TRBJ1-2
CDR3 protein: CSSSRGYGYTF
CDR3 DNA: TGCAGCTCAAGTCGGGGCTATGGCTACACCTTC

D gene: NA
clone size: few
CDR3 length: 12
V gene: TRBV28
J gene: TRBJ2-7
CDR3 protein: CASSSRRIEQYF
CDR3 DNA: TGTGCCAGCAGCTCTCGACGGATTGAGCAGTACTTC

D gene: TRBD1
clone size: NA
CDR3 length: 14
V gene: TRBV12-5
J gene: TRBJ1-6
CDR3 protein: CATGWGQGGSPLHF
CDR3 DNA: TGTGCTACCGGTTGGGGACAGGGAGGGTCACCCCTCCACTTT

D gene: NA
clone size: NA
CDR3 length: 11
V gene: TRBV5-1
J gene: TRBJ1-1
CDR3 protein: CASSRAGEAFF
CDR3 DNA: TGCGCCAGCAGCAGGGCAGGGGAAGCTTTCTTT

D gene: NA
clone size: NA
CDR3 length: 14
V gene: TRBV9
J gene: TRBJ2-5
CDR3 protein: CASSVGGARETQYF
CDR3 DNA: TGTGCCAGCAGCGTAGGGGGGGCTCGGGAGACCCAGTACTTC

D gene: TRBD2
clone size: NA
CDR3 length: 14
V gene: TRBV19
J gene: TRBJ2-5
CDR3 protein: CASSGLAGQETQYF
CDR3 DNA: TGTGCCAGTAGCGGACTAGCGGGACAAGAGACCCAGTACTTC

D gene: TRBD1
clone size: NA
CDR3 length: 14
V gene: TRBV28
J gene: TRBJ2-4
CDR3 protein: CASSLRGRRNIQYF
CDR3 DNA: TGTGCCAGCAGTTTGAGGGGGCGGAGGAACATTCAGTACTTC

D gene: TRBD1
clone size: NA
CDR3 length: 13
V gene: TRBV7-3
J gene: TRBJ1-2
CDR3 protein: CASSKDRGSGYTF
CDR3 DNA: TGTGCCAGCAGCAAGGACAGGGGAAGTGGCTACACCTTC

D gene: NA
clone size: NA
CDR3 length: 12
V gene: TRBV6-5
J gene: TRBJ2-7
CDR3 protein: CASPAGLDEQYF
CDR3 DNA: TGTGCCAGCCCGGCAGGGTTGGACGAGCAGTACTTC

D gene: TRBD1
clone size: NA
CDR3 length: 14
V gene: TRBV9
J gene: TRBJ1-5
CDR3 protein: CASSAGQGNQPQHF
CDR3 DNA: TGTGCCAGCAGCGCGGGACAGGGGAATCAGCCCCAGCATTTT

D gene: TRBD1
clone size: NA
CDR3 length: 18
V gene: TRBV19
J gene: TRBJ2-1
CDR3 protein: CASSIDYKGTGPYNEQFF
CDR3 DNA: TGTGCCAGTAGTATAGATTATAAAGGGACAGGGCCCTACAATGAGCAGTTCTTC

D gene: NA
clone size: NA
CDR3 length: 11
V gene: TRBV5-6
J gene: TRBJ2-5
CDR3 protein: CASSLQETQYF
CDR3 DNA: TGTGCCAGCAGCTTACAAGAGACCCAGTACTTC

D gene: NA
clone size: NA
CDR3 length: 12
V gene: TRBV7-9
J gene: TRBJ1-2
CDR3 protein: CASSFEIGGYTF
CDR3 DNA: TGTGCCAGCAGCTTTGAGATTGGCGGCTACACCTTC

D gene: TRBD2
clone size: NA
CDR3 length: 14
V gene: TRBV7-3
J gene: TRBJ2-1
CDR3 protein: CASSRGLAGDEQFF
CDR3 DNA: TGTGCCAGCAGCCGGGGACTAGCGGGGGATGAGCAGTTCTTC

D gene: TRBD1
clone size: NA
CDR3 length: 16
V gene: TRBV27
J gene: TRBJ2-7
CDR3 protein: CASSERGTVRSYEQYF
CDR3 DNA: TGTGCCAGCAGCGAAAGAGGGACAGTTCGCTCCTACGAGCAGTACTTC

D gene: NA
clone size: NA
CDR3 length: 13
V gene: TRBV9
J gene: TRBJ2-1
CDR3 protein: CASSRTGYNEQFF
CDR3 DNA: TGTGCCAGCAGCCGCACAGGGTACAATGAGCAGTTCTTC

D gene: NA
clone size: NA
CDR3 length: 12
V gene: TRBV15
J gene: TRBJ2-7
CDR3 protein: CATSSHGHEQYF
CDR3 DNA: TGTGCCACCAGCAGCCATGGCCACGAGCAGTACTTC

D gene: NA
clone size: once
CDR3 length: 15
V gene: TRBV19
J gene: TRBJ1-5
CDR3 protein: CASTPTGTPTEPQHF
CDR3 DNA: TGTGCCAGTACTCCGACAGGCACACCGACCGAGCCCCAGCATTTT

D gene: TRBD2
clone size: NA
CDR3 length: 16
V gene: TRBV7-2
J gene: TRBJ2-3
CDR3 protein: CASSLEAGAGADTQYF
CDR3 DNA: TGTGCCAGCAGCTTAGAAGCGGGGGCCGGAGCGGATACGCAGTATTTT

D gene: NA
clone size: NA
CDR3 length: 13
V gene: TRBV3-1/TRBV3-2
J gene: TRBJ2-7
CDR3 protein: CASSQGRGNEQYF
CDR3 DNA: TGTGCCAGCAGCCAAGGAAGGGGGAACGAGCAGTACTTC

D gene: NA
clone size: NA
CDR3 length: 13
V gene: TRBV6-5
J gene: TRBJ2-3
CDR3 protein: CASSIDVLGTQYF
CDR3 DNA: TGTGCCAGCAGTATTGACGTTTTAGGTACGCAGTATTTT

D gene: TRBD1
clone size: NA
CDR3 length: 15
V gene: TRBV7-6
J gene: TRBJ2-2
CDR3 protein: CASSGQVINTGELFF
CDR3 DNA: TGTGCCAGCAGCGGACAGGTGATCAACACCGGGGAGCTGTTTTTT

D gene: NA
clone size: once
CDR3 length: 13
V gene: TRBV7-3
J gene: TRBJ2-7
CDR3 protein: CASSLMPLKEQYF
CDR3 DNA: TGTGCCAGCAGCTTAATGCCCTTAAAGGAGCAGTACTTC

D gene: NA
clone size: NA
CDR3 length: 15
V gene: TRBV6-5
J gene: TRBJ1-6
CDR3 protein: CASSSRDSRNSPLHF
CDR3 DNA: TGTGCCAGCAGCAGCCGGGACTCCCGGAATTCACCCCTCCACTTT

D gene: NA
clone size: NA
CDR3 length: 14
V gene: TRBV19
J gene: TRBJ2-6
CDR3 protein: CASSTGSGANVLTF
CDR3 DNA: TGTGCCAGTAGTACGGGCTCTGGGGCCAACGTCCTGACTTTC

D gene: TRBD1
clone size: NA
CDR3 length: 16
V gene: TRBV7-9
J gene: TRBJ2-7
CDR3 protein: CASSPPFRQGLYEQYF
CDR3 DNA: TGTGCCAGCAGCCCTCCATTTCGACAGGGGCTTTACGAGCAGTACTTC

D gene: TRBD2
clone size: NA
CDR3 length: 16
V gene: TRBV15
J gene: TRBJ2-7
CDR3 protein: CATSRDRGTMKYEQYF
CDR3 DNA: TGTGCCACCAGCAGAGATCGGGGGACTATGAAATACGAGCAGTACTTC